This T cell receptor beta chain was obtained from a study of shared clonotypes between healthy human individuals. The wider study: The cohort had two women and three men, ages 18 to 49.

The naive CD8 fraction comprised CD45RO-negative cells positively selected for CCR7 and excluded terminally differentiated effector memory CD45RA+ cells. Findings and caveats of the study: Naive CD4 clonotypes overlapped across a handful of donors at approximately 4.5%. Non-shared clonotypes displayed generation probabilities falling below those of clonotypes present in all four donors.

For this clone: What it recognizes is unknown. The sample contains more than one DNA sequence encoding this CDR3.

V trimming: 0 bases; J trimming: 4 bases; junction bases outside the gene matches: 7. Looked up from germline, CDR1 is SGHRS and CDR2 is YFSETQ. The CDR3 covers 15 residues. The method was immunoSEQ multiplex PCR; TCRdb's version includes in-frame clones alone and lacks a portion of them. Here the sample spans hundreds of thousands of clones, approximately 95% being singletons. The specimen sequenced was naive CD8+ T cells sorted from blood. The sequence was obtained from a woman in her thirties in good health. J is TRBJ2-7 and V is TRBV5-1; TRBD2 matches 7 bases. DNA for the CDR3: TGCGCCAGCAGCTTGGCCGGGAGGAACCCTTACGAGCAGTACTTC. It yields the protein CASSLAGRNPYEQYF.